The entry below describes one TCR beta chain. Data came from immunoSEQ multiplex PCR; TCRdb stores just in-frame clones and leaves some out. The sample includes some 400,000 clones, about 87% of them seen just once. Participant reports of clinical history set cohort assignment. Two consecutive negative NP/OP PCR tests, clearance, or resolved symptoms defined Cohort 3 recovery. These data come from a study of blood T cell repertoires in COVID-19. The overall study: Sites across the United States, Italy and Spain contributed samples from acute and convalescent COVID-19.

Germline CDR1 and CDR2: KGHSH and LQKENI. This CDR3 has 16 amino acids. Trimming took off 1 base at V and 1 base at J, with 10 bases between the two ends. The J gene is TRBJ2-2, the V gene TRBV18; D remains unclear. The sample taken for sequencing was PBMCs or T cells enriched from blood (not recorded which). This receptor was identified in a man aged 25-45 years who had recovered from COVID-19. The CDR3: CASSPRHGENTGELFF. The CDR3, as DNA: TGTGCCAGCTCACCACGACACGGCGAGAACACCGGGGAGCTGTTTTTT. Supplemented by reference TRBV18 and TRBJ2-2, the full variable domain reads NAGVMQNPRHLVRRRGQEARLRCSPMKGHSHVYWYRQLPEEGLKFMVYLQKENIIDESGMPKERFSAEFPKEGPSILRIQQVVRGDSAAYFCASSPRHGENTGELFFGEGSRLTVL.